This entry lists 23 T cell receptor beta chains sequenced from one sample in a study of T cell clonotyping in hematopoietic cell transplantation. Using immunoSEQ multiplex PCR, the repertoire was profiled, and TCRdb retains in-frame clones only, with some absent. This table holds some 5,900 clones, 75% to 85% found once. The sequences come from peripheral blood mononuclear cells, collected 180 days after allogeneic stem cell transplant. These receptors came from a male patient aged 70 to 79 who had an allogeneic stem cell transplant from an unrelated donor, so T cells may come from the graft donor. Some clones in this sample may be carry-over from other donors' samples.

The chain links TRBV2 to TRBJ2-7; 9 nucleotides align to TRBD1. This CDR3 comprises 11 residues. V was pared by 11 bases and J by 5 bases, with 4 bases of the junction left unmatched. The germline V gene encodes CDR1 SNHLY and CDR2 FYNNEI. CDR3 in amino acids: CASRDRDEQYF. In nucleotides, the CDR3 is TGTGCCTCCCGGGACAGGGACGAGCAGTACTTC.

The gene calls are TRBV9 and TRBJ2-7; TRBD2 matches 10 bases. Per the germline V gene, CDR1 is SGDLS and CDR2 is YYNGEE. V trimming: 0 bases; J trimming: 4 bases; junction bases outside the gene matches: 4. This CDR3 contains 15 residues. This CDR3 reads CASSVAASGSYEQYF. DNA of the CDR3: TGTGCCAGCAGCGTAGCGGCTAGCGGGAGTTACGAGCAGTACTTC.

This rearrangement joins TRBV13 to TRBJ1-2; TRBD1 aligns across 7 bases. The CDR3 has 17 amino acids. The junction had 16 bases not matched to a gene; V was cut back by 3 bases and J by 6 bases. CDR1 is PRHDT and CDR2 is FYEKMQ in the germline V gene (reference sequence). CDR3 sequence (DNA): TGTGCCAGCAGCTTTGCGGGGGGGCTCCTCAGGGGGGATGGCTACACCTTC. Translation: CASSFAGGLLRGDGYTF.

This chain links TRBV28 with TRBJ1-3; no clear D. The length of the CDR3 is 13 residues. Trimming stripped 3 bases from V and 0 bases from J, with 3 bases between. The germline CDR1 and CDR2 sequences are MDHEN and SYDVKM. CDR3 nucleotides: TGTGCCAGCAGTTTCGGCTCTGGAAACACCATATATTTT. Encoded protein: CASSFGSGNTIYF.

This chain joins TRBV4-3 and TRBJ2-1; 8 nucleotides agree with TRBD1. The CDR3 extends over 15 amino acids. The germline V gene encodes CDR1 LGHNA and CDR2 YSLEER. V shed 3 bases, J shed 7 bases, and the junction held 8 bases outside the gene matches. The CDR3 loop is CASSQDRVRGNEQFF. Here the CDR3 DNA reads TGCGCCAGCAGCCAGGACAGGGTTCGTGGGAATGAGCAGTTCTTC.

This chain connects TRBV15 to TRBJ2-7, with TRBD1 as a possible D gene (6 bases). The V end was cut by 1 base, the J end by 7 bases, with 20 bases between. The CDR3 loop spans 16 amino acids. Per the germline V gene, CDR1 is LNHNV and CDR2 is YYDKDF (reference sequence). The CDR3 sequence: CATSRARSMERGEQYF. CDR3 bases: TGTGCCACCAGCAGAGCCCGCTCCATGGAAAGGGGGGAGCAGTACTTC.

This chain links TRBV20-1 with TRBJ1-2; D is undetermined. In germline, CDR1 is DFQATT, CDR2 SNEGSKA (reference sequence). Trimming stripped 4 bases from V and 4 bases from J, with 7 bases between. The CDR3 sequence is 11 residues long. The CDR3 nucleotides read TGCAGTGCTATGCGGAGCTATGGCTACACCTTC. Protein: CSAMRSYGYTF.

J is TRBJ1-1 and V is TRBV6-1; tentatively, D is TRBD1 (5 bases). V was trimmed by 4 bases and J by 7 bases, leaving 16 bases between them. The germline V gene encodes CDR1 MNHNS and CDR2 SASEGT. The CDR3 spans 14 residues. The CDR3 protein is CASSGGDWGDEAFF. Written as DNA, the CDR3 is TGTGCCAGCAGTGGTGGGGATTGGGGGGATGAAGCTTTCTTT.

CDR3 loop: CASSLWTASGNTIYF. CDR3 bases: TGCGCCAGCAGCCTTTGGACAGCCTCTGGAAACACCATATATTTT. This sequence joins TRBV5-1 and TRBJ1-3, with D possibly being TRBD1 (6 bases). Germline values: CDR1 SGHRS, CDR2 YFSETQ. The ends were cut back, 4 bases at V and 0 bases at J, with 11 bases in the middle. CDR3 length equals 15 residues.

This clone was seen only once. This CDR3 reads CASSSDRGPQHF. CDR3 coding DNA: TGTGCCAGCAGCTCAGACAGGGGCCCCCAGCATTTT. The rearrangement links TRBV7-9 to TRBJ1-5; 8 bases line up with TRBD1. The CDR3 consists of 12 residues. Trimming took 4 bases from V and 10 from J; bases not matched to a gene: 3. Germline V lookup: CDR1 SEHNR, CDR2 FQNEAQ (reference sequence).

The chain recombines TRBV4-1 with TRBJ2-2; D not certain. CDR1 MGHRA and CDR2 YSYEKL come from the germline V gene. The CDR3 extends over 13 amino acids. V shed 1 base and J shed 8 bases, with 8 bases lying between them. CDR3 sequence (DNA): TGCGCCAGCAGCCAAGGAGTCCGGGGGGAGCTGTTTTTT. Its protein is CASSQGVRGELFF.

V is TRBV6-6 and J is TRBJ2-2; 10 bases map to TRBD2. In germline, CDR1 is MNHNY, CDR2 SVGAGI (reference sequence). The V segment lost 6 bases and the J segment 4 bases; nucleotides outside the gene matches: 5. The CDR3 has 15 residues. The CDR3 spells CASSPSGSPTGELFF. The CDR3 DNA follows: TGTGCCAGCAGCCCTAGCGGGAGCCCCACCGGGGAGCTGTTTTTT.

V usage is TRBV30 and J usage is TRBJ2-3; D is perhaps TRBD2 (5 bases). V lost 3 bases and J 2 bases, leaving 21 bases between the germline ends. The CDR3 loop spans 17 amino acids. Germline V gene lookup returns CDR1 GTSNPN and CDR2 SVGIG (reference sequence). The CDR3, as DNA: TGTGCCTGGAGACACGAGCCGGACTCAGAAAACACAGATACGCAGTATTTT. It yields the protein CAWRHEPDSENTDTQYF.

The count of this clone is one. The V and J genes are TRBV4-3 and TRBJ2-1; 10 bases fit TRBD2. Trimming took 0 bases from V and 6 from J; bases not matched to a gene: 8. CDR3 length: 17 residues. Germline V gene lookup returns CDR1 LGHNA and CDR2 YSLEER. CDR3 nucleotide sequence: TGCGCCAGCAGCCAAGATACCCTAGCGGGAGCATCCAATGAGCAGTTCTTC. It specifies CASSQDTLAGASNEQFF.

V usage is TRBV14 and J usage is TRBJ1-2; tentatively, D is TRBD1 (5 bases). Germline CDR1 SGHDN, CDR2 FVKESK. With 4 bases removed from V and 0 bases from J, the gap between germline ends came to 12 bases. This CDR3 has 15 amino acids. CDR3 sequence reads: CASSPRGASNYGYTF. The CDR3 nucleotides read TGTGCCAGCAGCCCACGAGGGGCGTCTAACTATGGCTACACCTTC.

This clone has more than one count but fewer than ten. V usage is TRBV4-1 and J usage is TRBJ1-5; D ambiguous. CDR1 is MGHRA and CDR2 is YSYEKL in the germline V gene. The CDR3 is 15 amino acids. V was shortened by 4 bases and J by 4 bases, with 14 bases between the two germline ends. The CDR3 loop reads CASSLTPPGNQPQHF. In nucleotides, the CDR3 is TGCGCCAGCAGCCTCACCCCTCCGGGGAATCAGCCCCAGCATTTT.

The chain employs TRBV6-5 and TRBJ2-1; the match to TRBD2 covers 7 bases. The CDR3 length is 13 residues. With 7 bases clipped from V and 8 bases from J, the junction kept 8 bases outside the gene matches. From germline, CDR1 is MNHEY and CDR2 SVGAGI. DNA of the CDR3: TGTGCCAGCAACAAGGGACTATTGGATGAGCAGTTCTTC. Translated: CASNKGLLDEQFF.

The rearrangement joins TRBV11-2 to TRBJ2-1; 8 bases map to TRBD2. Losses at the gene ends were 6 bases for V and 7 bases for J; bases not matched to a gene: 8. Germline V gene sequence: CDR1 SGHAT, CDR2 FQNNGV. This CDR3 has 14 residues. The CDR3 DNA sequence: TGTGCCAGCAGTCCACTGCGGGGGGAGAATGAGCAGTTCTTC. It specifies CASSPLRGENEQFF.

The table lists this clone with a count of one. The chain has TRBV6-1 and TRBJ1-4; D is possibly TRBD1 (5 bases). The CDR3 has 14 residues. From germline, CDR1 is MNHNS and CDR2 SASEGT. V was pared by 4 bases and J by 2 bases, with 8 bases between. The CDR3 loop reads CASSGGDTNEKLFF. The DNA for the CDR3 is TGTGCCAGCAGTGGAGGGGACACTAATGAAAAACTGTTTTTT.

The chain combines TRBV5-1 with TRBJ2-7; 9 bases match TRBD1. Germline trimming cut 0 bases from V and 3 bases from J; bases unmatched to any gene: 13. Germline CDR1 reads SGHRS; CDR2 reads YFSETQ. The CDR3 has 18 amino acids. This CDR3 reads CASSLGYRGLVRGYEQYF. The CDR3 bases are TGCGCCAGCAGCTTGGGTTACAGGGGGCTGGTCCGGGGCTACGAGCAGTACTTC.

DNA for the CDR3: TGTGCCAGCAGCTTAGTAGCTGGGTCCTACGAGCAGTACTTC. Its translation: CASSLVAGSYEQYF. The rearrangement joins TRBV11-2 to TRBJ2-7; D unclear. V shed 1 base and J shed 1 base, with 8 bases lying between them. CDR3 length: 14 amino acids. Germline loops: CDR1 SGHAT, CDR2 FQNNGV.

J is TRBJ1-2 and V is TRBV28; the D gene is possibly TRBD1 (5 bases). In germline, CDR1 is MDHEN, CDR2 SYDVKM. V dropped 3 bases and J dropped 4 bases, with 9 bases sitting between them. This CDR3 has 13 residues. The CDR3 reads CASSFGGSYGYTF. CDR3 nucleotides: TGTGCCAGCAGTTTTGGGGGGTCCTATGGCTACACCTTC.

This clone was seen a single time. V and J are TRBV7-9 and TRBJ2-3; 9 bases fit TRBD2. V was clipped by 5 bases and J by 5 bases; unmatched bases: 11. The CDR3 spans 16 residues. Germline values: CDR1 SEHNR, CDR2 FQNEAQ (reference sequence). CDR3 nucleotide sequence: TGTGCCAGCAGCCGTTCTCCTAGCGGGAAATTAGATACGCAGTATTTT. Translating it yields CASSRSPSGKLDTQYF.